This T cell receptor beta chain emerged from a study of T cells in Graves' hyperthyroidism and ophthalmopathy. Overall study results and limits: In the analysis, a 13 V-J model separated ophthalmopathy from stable hyperthyroidism.

Hyperthyroidism was newly diagnosed in patients aged 18 to 65 (duration under 2 months). Uncontrolled infection, other autoimmune disease, pregnancy or lactation disqualified patients from enrolment. Clinical symptoms, serum thyroxine and TRAb, thyroid ultrasound and orbital computed tomography were used for the diagnoses. Authors of the study amplified TCR beta CDR3 regions from RNA transcripts. The TCR CDR3 first-round RT-PCR relied on the HTBI primer set. From the multiplex PCR reads, TCRdb called clonotypes with MiXCR, one entry per CDR3 protein. The repertoire holds a few hundred thousand distinct CDR3 sequences, with around 45% as singletons. The germline V and J ends were trimmed by 6 bases and 1 base, with 9 bases remaining between them. The length of the CDR3 is 13 residues. The germline CDR1 and CDR2 sequences are SNHLY and FYNNEI. Points on this clonotype: What it binds is not known.

The source is a young woman with Graves' hyperthyroidism. The sample was peripheral blood or thyroid tissue (not recorded which). The V call is TRBV2, the J call TRBJ1-1, with a weak D call TRBD1 (6 bases). Written as DNA, the CDR3 is TGTGCCAGCAGAGACAGGAGGAACACTGAAGCTTTCTTT. Translated: CASRDRRNTEAFF.